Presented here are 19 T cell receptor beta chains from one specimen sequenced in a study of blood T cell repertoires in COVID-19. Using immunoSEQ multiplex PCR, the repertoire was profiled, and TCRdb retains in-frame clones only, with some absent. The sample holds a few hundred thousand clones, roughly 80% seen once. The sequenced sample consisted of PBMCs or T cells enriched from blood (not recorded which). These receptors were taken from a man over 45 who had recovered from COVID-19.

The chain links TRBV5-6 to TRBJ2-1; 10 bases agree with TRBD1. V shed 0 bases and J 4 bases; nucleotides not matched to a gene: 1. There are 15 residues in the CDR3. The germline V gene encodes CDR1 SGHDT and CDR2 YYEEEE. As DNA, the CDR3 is TGTGCCAGCAGCTTGGCGGGACAGGGGTACAATGAGCAGTTCTTC. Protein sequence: CASSLAGQGYNEQFF.

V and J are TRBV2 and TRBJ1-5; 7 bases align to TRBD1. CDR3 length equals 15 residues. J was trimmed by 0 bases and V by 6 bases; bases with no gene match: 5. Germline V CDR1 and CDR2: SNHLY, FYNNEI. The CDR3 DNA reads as TGTGCCAGCAGGGACAGGCCTTATAGCAATCAGCCCCAGCATTTT. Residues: CASRDRPYSNQPQHF.

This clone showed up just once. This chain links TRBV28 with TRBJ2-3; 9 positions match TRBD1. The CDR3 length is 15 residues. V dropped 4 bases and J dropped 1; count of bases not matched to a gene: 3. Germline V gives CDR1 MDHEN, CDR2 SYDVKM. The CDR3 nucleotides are TGTGCCAGCAGTTACGGACAGGGGCGCACAGATACGCAGTATTTT. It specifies CASSYGQGRTDTQYF.

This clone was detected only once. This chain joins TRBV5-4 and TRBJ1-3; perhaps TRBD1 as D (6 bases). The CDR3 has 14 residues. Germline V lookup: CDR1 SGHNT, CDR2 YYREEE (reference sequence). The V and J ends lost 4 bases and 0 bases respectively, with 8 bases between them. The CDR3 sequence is CASSRQDSGNTIYF. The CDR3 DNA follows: TGTGCCAGCAGCCGACAGGACTCTGGAAACACCATATATTTT.

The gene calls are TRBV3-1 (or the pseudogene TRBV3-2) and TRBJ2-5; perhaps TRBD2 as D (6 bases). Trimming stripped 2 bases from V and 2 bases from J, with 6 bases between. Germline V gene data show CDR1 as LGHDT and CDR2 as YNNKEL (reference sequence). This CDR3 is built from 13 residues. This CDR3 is CASSQRGQETQYF. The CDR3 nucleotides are TGTGCCAGCAGCCAACGGGGGCAAGAGACCCAGTACTTC.

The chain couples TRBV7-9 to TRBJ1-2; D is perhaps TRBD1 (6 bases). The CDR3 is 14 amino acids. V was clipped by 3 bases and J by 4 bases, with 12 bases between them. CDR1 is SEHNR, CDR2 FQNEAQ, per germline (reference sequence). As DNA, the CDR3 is TGTGCCAGCAGCTTCCCGGGACAAATCTATGGCTACACCTTC. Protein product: CASSFPGQIYGYTF.

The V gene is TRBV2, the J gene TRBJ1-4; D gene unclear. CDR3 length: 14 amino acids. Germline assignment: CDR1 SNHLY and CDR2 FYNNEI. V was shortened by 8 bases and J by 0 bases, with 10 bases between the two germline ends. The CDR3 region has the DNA TGTGCCAGCCAGGTCGGCGCAACTAATGAAAAACTGTTTTTT. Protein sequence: CASQVGATNEKLFF.

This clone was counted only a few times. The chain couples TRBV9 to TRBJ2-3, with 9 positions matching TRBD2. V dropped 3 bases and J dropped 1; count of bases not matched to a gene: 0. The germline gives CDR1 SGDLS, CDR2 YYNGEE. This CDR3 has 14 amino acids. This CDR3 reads CASSGLAGTDTQYF. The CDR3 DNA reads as TGTGCCAGCAGCGGACTAGCGGGCACAGATACGCAGTATTTT.

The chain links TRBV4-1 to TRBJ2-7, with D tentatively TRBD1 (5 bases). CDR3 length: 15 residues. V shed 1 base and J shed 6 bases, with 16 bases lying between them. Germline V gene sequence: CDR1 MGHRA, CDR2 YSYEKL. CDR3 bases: TGCGCCAGCAGCCAAGGGGGCGCCCAGTCAGGCGAGCAGTACTTC. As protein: CASSQGGAQSGEQYF.

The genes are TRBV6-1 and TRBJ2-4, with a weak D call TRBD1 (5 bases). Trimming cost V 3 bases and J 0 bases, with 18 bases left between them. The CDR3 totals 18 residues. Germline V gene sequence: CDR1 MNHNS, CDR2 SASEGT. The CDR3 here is CASSDVTALSLAKNIQYF. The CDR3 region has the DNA TGTGCCAGCAGTGATGTGACAGCCCTTTCTCTAGCCAAAAACATTCAGTACTTC.

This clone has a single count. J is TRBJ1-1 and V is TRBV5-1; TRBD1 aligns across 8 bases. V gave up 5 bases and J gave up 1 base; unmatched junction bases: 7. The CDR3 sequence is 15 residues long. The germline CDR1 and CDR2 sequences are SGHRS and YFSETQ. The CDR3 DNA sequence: TGCGCCAGCAGGAGTAAGCAGGGGGCGAACACTGAAGCTTTCTTT. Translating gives CASRSKQGANTEAFF.

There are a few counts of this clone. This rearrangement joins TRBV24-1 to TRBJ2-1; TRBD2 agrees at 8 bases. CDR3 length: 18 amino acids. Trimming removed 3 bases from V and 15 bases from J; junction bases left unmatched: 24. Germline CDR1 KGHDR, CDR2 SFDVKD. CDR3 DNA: TGTGCCACCAGTGATCCCCGGGGAGGGGCGGGAGGAAGCCCGGGGGTGTTCTTC. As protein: CATSDPRGGAGGSPGVFF.

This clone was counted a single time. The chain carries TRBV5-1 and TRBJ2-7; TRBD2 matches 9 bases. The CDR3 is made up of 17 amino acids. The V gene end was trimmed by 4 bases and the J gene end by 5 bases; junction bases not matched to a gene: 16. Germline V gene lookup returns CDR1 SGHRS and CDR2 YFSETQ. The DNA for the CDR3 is TGCGCCAGCAGCCAACGCGGGGGGCGGGAGGGCCCCGACGAGCAGTACTTC. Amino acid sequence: CASSQRGGREGPDEQYF.

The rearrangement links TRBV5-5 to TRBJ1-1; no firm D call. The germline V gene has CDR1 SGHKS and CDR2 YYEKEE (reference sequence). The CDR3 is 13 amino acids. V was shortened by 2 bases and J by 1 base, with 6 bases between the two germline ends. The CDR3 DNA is TGTGCCAGCAGCTTAGTTAGGAACACTGAAGCTTTCTTT. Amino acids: CASSLVRNTEAFF.

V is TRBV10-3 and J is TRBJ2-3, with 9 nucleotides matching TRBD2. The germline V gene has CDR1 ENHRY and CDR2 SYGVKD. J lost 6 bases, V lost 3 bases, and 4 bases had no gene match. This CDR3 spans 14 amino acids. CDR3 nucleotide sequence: TGTGCCATCAGTGACGCTAGCGGGGCTGATACGCAGTATTTT. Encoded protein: CAISDASGADTQYF.

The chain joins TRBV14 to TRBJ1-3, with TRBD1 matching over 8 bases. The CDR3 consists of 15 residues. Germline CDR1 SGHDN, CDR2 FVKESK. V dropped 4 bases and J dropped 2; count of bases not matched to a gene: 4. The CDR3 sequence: CASSPYRGTGNTIYF. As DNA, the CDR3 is TGTGCCAGCAGCCCCTACAGGGGGACTGGAAACACCATATATTTT.

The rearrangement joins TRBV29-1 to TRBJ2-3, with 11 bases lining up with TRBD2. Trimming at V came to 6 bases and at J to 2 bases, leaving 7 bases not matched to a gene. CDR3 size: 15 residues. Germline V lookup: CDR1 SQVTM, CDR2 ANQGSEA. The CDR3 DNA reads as TGCAGCGTGCGACCGGGACTAGCGGTCACAGATACGCAGTATTTT. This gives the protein CSVRPGLAVTDTQYF.

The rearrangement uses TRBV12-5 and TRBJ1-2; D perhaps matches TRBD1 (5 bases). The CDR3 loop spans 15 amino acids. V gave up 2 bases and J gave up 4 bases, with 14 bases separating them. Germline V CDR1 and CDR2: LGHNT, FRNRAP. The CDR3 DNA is TGTGCTAGTGGTTTGATGTCAGGGTCTTCCTATGGCTACACCTTC. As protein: CASGLMSGSSYGYTF. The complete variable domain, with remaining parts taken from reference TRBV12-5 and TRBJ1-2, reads DARVTQTPRHKVTEMGQEVTMRCQPILGHNTVFWYRQTMMQGLELLAYFRNRAPLDDSGMPKDRFSAEMPDATLATLKIQPSEPRDSAVYFCASGLMSGSSYGYTFGSGTRLTVV.

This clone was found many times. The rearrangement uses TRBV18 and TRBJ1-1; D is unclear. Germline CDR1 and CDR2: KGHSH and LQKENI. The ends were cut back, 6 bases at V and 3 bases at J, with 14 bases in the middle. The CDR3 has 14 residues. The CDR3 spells CASSIINRDTEAFF. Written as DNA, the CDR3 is TGTGCCAGCTCCATTATTAACAGAGACACTGAAGCTTTCTTT.